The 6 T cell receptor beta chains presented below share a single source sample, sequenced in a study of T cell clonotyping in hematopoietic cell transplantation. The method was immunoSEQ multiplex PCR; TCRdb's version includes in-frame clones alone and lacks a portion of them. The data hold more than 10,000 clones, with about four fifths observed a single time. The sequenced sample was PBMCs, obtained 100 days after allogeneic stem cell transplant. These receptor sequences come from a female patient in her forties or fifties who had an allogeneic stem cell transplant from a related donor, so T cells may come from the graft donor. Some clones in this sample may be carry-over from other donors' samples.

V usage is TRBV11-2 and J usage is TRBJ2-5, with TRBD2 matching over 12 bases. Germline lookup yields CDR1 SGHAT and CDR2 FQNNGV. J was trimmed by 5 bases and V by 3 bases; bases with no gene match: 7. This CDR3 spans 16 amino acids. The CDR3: CASSFQTTSGSETQYF. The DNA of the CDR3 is TGTGCCAGCAGCTTCCAAACGACTAGCGGGAGTGAGACCCAGTACTTC.

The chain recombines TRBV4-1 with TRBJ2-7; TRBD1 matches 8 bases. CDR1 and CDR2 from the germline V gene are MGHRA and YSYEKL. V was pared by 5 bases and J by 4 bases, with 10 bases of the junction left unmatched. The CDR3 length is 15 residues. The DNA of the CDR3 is TGCGCCAGCAGCAACCGACAGGGGAGTGTTTACGAGCAGTACTTC. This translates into CASSNRQGSVYEQYF.

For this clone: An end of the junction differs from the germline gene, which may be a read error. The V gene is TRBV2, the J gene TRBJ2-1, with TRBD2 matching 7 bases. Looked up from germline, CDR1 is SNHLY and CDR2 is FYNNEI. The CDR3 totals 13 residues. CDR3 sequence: CASRASGYNGQFF. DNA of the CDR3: TGTGCCAGCAGAGCTAGCGGATACAATGGGCAGTTCTTC.

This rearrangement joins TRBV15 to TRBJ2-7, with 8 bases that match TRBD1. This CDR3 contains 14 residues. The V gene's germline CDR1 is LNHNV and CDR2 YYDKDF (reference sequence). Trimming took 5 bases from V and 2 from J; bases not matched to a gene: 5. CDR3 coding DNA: TGTGCCACCAGCGCACAGGGGGGAGCCTACGAGCAGTACTTC. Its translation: CATSAQGGAYEQYF.

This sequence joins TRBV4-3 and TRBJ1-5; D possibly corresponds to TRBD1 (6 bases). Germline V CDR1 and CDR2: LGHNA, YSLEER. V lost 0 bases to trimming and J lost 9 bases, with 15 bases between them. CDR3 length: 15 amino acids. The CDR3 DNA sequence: TGCGCCAGCAGCCAAGACTCCGGGGGCGCCCGGCCCCAGCATTTT. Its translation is CASSQDSGGARPQHF.

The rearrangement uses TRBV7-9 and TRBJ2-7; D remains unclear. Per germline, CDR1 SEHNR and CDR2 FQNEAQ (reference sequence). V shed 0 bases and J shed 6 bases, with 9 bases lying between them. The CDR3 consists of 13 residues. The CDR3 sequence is CASSLAGTVEQYF. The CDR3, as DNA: TGTGCCAGCAGCTTAGCTGGAACAGTCGAGCAGTACTTC.